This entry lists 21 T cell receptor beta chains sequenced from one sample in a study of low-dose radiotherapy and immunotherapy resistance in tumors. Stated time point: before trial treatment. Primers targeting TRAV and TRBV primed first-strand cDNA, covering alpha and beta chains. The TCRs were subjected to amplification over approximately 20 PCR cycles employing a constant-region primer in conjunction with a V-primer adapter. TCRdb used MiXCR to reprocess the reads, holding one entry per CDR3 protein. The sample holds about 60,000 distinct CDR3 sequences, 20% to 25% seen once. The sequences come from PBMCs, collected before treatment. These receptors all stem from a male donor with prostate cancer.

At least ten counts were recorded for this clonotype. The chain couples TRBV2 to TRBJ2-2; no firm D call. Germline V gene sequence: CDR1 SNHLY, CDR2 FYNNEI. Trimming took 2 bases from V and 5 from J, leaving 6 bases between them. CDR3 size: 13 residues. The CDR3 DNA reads TGTGCCAGCAGTGAACTGGGAACCGGGGAGCTGTTTTTT. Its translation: CASSELGTGELFF. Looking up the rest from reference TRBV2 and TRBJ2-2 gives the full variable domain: EPEVTQTPSHQVTQMGQEVILRCVPISNHLYFYWYRQILGQKVEFLVSFYNNEISEKSEIFDDQFSVERPDGSNFTLKIRSTKLEDSAMYFCASSELGTGELFFGEGSRLTVL.

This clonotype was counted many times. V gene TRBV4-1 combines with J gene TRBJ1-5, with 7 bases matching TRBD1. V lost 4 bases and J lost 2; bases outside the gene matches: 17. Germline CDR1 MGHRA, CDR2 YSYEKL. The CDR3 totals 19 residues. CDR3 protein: CASSPYFVQGIQGNQPQHF. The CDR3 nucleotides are TGCGCCAGCAGCCCCTACTTTGTACAGGGGATTCAAGGCAATCAGCCCCAGCATTTT.

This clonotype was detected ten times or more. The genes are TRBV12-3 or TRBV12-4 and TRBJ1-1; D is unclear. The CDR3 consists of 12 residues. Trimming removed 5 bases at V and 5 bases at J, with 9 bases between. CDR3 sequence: CASSPIRTEAFF. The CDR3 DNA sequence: TGTGCCAGCAGTCCAATACGTACTGAAGCTTTCTTT.

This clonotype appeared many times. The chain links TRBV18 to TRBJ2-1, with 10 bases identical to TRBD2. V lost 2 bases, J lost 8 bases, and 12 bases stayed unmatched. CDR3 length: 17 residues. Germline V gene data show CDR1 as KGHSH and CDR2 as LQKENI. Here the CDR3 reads CASSPRGLLAGADEQFF. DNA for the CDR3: TGTGCCAGCTCACCAAGGGGCCTGCTAGCGGGAGCGGATGAGCAGTTCTTC.

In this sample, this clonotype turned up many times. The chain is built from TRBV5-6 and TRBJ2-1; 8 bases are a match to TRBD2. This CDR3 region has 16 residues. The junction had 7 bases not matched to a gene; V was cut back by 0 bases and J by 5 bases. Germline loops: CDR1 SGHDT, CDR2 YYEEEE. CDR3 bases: TGTGCCAGCAGCTTGGAACTAGCGGATAGGAACAATGAGCAGTTCTTC. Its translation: CASSLELADRNNEQFF. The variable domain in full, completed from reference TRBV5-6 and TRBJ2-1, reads DAGVTQSPTHLIKTRGQQVTLRCSPKSGHDTVSWYQQALGQGPQFIFQYYEEEERQRGNFPDRFSGHQFPNYSSELNVNALLLGDSALYLCASSLELADRNNEQFFGPGTRLTVL.

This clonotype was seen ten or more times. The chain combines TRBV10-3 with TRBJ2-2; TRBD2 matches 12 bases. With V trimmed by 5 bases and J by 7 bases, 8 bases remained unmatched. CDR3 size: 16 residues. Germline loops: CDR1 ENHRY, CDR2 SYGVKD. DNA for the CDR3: TGTGCCATCAGTCCCCCGACTAGCGGGGGCTTCGGGGAGCTGTTTTTT. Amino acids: CAISPPTSGGFGELFF.

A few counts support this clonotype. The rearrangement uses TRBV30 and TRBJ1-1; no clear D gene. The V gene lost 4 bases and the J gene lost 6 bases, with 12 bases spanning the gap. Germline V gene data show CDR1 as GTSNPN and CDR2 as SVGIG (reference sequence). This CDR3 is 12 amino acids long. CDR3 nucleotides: TGTGCCTGGATGGACTTTGGGCCTGAAGCTTTCTTT. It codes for CAWMDFGPEAFF.

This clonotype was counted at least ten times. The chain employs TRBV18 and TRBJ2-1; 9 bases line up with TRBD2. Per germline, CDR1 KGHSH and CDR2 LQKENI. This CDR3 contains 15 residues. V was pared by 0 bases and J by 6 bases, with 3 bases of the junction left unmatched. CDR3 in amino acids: CASSPPSGGRNEQFF. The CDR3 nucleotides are TGTGCCAGCTCACCACCGAGCGGGGGGCGCAATGAGCAGTTCTTC.

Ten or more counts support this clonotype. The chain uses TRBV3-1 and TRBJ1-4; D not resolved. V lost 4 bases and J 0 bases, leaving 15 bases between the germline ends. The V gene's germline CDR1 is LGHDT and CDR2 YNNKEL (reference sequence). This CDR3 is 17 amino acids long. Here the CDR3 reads CASSRKASVATNEKLFF. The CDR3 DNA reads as TGTGCCAGCAGCCGAAAGGCGTCAGTTGCAACTAATGAAAAACTGTTTTTT.

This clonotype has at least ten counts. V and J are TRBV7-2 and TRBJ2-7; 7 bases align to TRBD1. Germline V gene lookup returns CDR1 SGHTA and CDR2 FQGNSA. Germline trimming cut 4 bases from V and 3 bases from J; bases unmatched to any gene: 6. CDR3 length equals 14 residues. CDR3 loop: CASSSTGQFYEQYF. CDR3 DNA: TGTGCCAGCAGCTCGACAGGGCAGTTCTACGAGCAGTACTTC.

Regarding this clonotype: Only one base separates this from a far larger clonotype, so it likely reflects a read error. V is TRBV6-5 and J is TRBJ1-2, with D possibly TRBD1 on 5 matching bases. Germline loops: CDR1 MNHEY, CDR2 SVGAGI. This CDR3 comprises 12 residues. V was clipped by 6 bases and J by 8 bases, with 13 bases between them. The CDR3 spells CASRLGPWGYTF. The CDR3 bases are TGTGCCAGCAGGTTGGGACCCTGGGGCTACACCTTC.

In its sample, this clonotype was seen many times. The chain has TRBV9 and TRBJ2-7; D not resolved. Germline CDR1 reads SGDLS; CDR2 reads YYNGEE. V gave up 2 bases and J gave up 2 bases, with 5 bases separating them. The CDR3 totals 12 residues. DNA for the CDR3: TGTGCCAGCAGCGTGTCGCCCTACGAGCAGTACTTC. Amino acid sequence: CASSVSPYEQYF.

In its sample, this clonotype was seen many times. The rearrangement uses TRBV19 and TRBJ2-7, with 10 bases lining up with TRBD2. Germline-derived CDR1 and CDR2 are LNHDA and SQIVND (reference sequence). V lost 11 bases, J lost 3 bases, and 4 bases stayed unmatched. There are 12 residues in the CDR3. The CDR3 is CASASGSYEQYF. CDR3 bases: TGTGCCTCCGCTAGCGGGAGCTACGAGCAGTACTTC.

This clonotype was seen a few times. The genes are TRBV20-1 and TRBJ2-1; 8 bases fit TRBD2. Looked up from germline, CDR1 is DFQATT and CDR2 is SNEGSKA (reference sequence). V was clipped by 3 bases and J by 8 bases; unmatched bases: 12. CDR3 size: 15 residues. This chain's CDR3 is CSASPSGSRIYEQFF. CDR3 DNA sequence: TGCAGTGCTAGCCCGAGCGGGAGCCGGATATATGAGCAGTTCTTC.

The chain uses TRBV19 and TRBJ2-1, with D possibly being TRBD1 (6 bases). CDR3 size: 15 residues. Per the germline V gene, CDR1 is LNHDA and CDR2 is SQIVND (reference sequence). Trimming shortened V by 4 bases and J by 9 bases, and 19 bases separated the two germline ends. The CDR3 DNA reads TGTGCCAGTAGTACTTGGAATGGGGGCGGAGGTGAGCAGTTCTTC. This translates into CASSTWNGGGGEQFF.

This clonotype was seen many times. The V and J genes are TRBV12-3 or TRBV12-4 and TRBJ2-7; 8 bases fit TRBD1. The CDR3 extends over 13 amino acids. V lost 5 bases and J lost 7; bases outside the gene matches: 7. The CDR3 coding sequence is TGTGCCAGCAGTGGACAGGGAGCGGAGGAGCAGTACTTC. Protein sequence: CASSGQGAEEQYF.

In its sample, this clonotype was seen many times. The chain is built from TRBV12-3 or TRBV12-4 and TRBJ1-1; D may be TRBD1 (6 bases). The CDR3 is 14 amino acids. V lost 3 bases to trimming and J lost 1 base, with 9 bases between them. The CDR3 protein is CASSLTGQNTEAFF. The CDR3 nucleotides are TGTGCCAGCAGTTTGACAGGCCAGAACACTGAAGCTTTCTTT.

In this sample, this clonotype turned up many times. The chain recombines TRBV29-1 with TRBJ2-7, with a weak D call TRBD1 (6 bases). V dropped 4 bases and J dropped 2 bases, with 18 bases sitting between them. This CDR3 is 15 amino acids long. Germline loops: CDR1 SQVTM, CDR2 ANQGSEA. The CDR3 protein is CSVVEQGRLAYEQYF. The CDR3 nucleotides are TGCAGCGTTGTTGAACAGGGCCGGCTGGCCTACGAGCAGTACTTC.

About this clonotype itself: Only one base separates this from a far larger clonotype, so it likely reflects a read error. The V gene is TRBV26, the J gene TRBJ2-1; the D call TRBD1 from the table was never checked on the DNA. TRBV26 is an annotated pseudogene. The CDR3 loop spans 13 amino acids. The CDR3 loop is CASNPGAYNKQFF. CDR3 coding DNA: TGTGCCAGCAACCCAGGGGCCTACAATAAGCAGTTCTTC.

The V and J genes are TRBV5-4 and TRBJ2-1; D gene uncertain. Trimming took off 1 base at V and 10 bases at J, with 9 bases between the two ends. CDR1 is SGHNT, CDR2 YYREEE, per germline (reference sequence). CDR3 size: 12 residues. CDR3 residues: CASSLIRAEQFF. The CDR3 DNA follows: TGTGCCAGCAGCTTGATAAGGGCCGAGCAGTTCTTC. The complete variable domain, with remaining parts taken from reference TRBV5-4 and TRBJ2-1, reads ETGVTQSPTHLIKTRGQQVTLRCSSQSGHNTVSWYQQALGQGPQFIFQYYREEENGRGNFPPRFSGLQFPNYSSELNVNALELDDSALYLCASSLIRAEQFFGPGTRLTVL.

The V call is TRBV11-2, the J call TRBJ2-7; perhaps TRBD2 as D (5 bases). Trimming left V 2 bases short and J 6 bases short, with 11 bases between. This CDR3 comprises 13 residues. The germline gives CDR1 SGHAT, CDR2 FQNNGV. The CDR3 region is CASSLSQRAEQYF. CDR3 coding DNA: TGTGCCAGCAGCTTAAGCCAGAGGGCCGAGCAGTACTTC.